These 22 T cell receptor beta chains share one sample of origin, sequenced in a study of T cell repertoires in cytomegalovirus infection. These receptors' antigens are unknown. TCRdb re-called the reads with MiXCR, one entry per CDR3 protein. The table lists about 480,000 distinct CDR3 sequences, around 35% of them singletons. The sample here was cultured PBMCs, taken from culture after CMV antigen stimulation. These receptors originate from a human donor in good health (CMV status not recorded). Some clones in this sample may be carry-over from other donors' samples.

This clonotype has at least ten counts. The J gene is TRBJ2-1, the V gene TRBV7-2; 8 bases match TRBD2. From germline, CDR1 is SGHTA and CDR2 FQGNSA. J was trimmed by 7 bases and V by 5 bases; bases with no gene match: 7. The CDR3 length is 14 residues. The CDR3 DNA follows: TGTGCCAGCAGCCCGCAGCGGGAGAGGAATGAGCAGTTCTTC. It is translated as CASSPQRERNEQFF. Supplemented by reference TRBV7-2 and TRBJ2-1, the full variable domain reads GAGVSQSPSNKVTEKGKDVELRCDPISGHTALYWYRQSLGQGLEFLIYFQGNSAPDKSGLPSDRFSAERTGGSVSTLTIQRTQQEDSAVYLCASSPQRERNEQFFGPGTRLTVL.

The rearrangement uses TRBV3-1 and TRBJ2-5; D may match TRBD1 or TRBD2 (5 bases each). The CDR3 is 15 amino acids. From germline, CDR1 is LGHDT and CDR2 YNNKEL (reference sequence). Between the trimmed V and J ends, which lost 3 bases and 2 bases, there was a span of 13 bases. The CDR3 protein is CASSHRGYNQETQYF. The CDR3 DNA follows: TGTGCCAGCAGCCATCGGGGCTACAATCAAGAGACCCAGTACTTC.

The V call is TRBV6-1, the J call TRBJ2-7, with D possibly being TRBD1 (6 bases). The V end was cut by 4 bases, the J end by 5 bases, with 15 bases between. From germline, CDR1 is MNHNS and CDR2 SASEGT. CDR3 length equals 14 residues. The CDR3 sequence is CASSALQGVNEQYF. Here the CDR3 DNA reads TGTGCCAGCAGTGCGCTACAGGGTGTCAACGAGCAGTACTTC.

Ten or more counts support this clonotype. The chain joins TRBV7-2 to TRBJ1-2; 10 bases are a match to TRBD1. The germline V gene has CDR1 SGHTA and CDR2 FQGNSA. This CDR3 has 14 residues. Trimming at V came to 5 bases and at J to 5 bases, leaving 5 bases not matched to a gene. The CDR3 DNA is TGTGCCAGCAGCACTCGACAGGGGGCATATGGCTACACCTTC. Translation: CASSTRQGAYGYTF.

The CDR3 region is CASYGTGWSQPQHF. DNA for the CDR3: TGTGCCAGCTATGGGACAGGTTGGAGTCAGCCCCAGCATTTT. The chain joins TRBV28 to TRBJ1-5, with TRBD1 identical over 8 bases. After removal of 8 bases from V and 6 bases from J, the junction contained 9 bases not matched to a gene. This CDR3 contains 14 residues. Germline lookup yields CDR1 MDHEN and CDR2 SYDVKM.

This chain joins TRBV7-9 and TRBJ2-1; 9 nucleotides match TRBD2. The CDR3 runs to 16 residues. The junction had 7 bases not matched to a gene; V was cut back by 5 bases and J by 2 bases. CDR1 is SEHNR, CDR2 FQNEAQ, per germline (reference sequence). CDR3 in DNA: TGTGCCAGCAGCCCGGGGACTAGCAGACCCTACAATGAGCAGTTCTTC. This sequence encodes CASSPGTSRPYNEQFF.

This clonotype appeared a few times. V usage is TRBV19 and J usage is TRBJ2-5; D might be TRBD2 (6 bases). This CDR3 has 16 residues. Germline CDR1 LNHDA, CDR2 SQIVND (reference sequence). V was clipped by 1 base and J by 5 bases, with 17 bases between them. This chain's CDR3 is CASSIASGTEGETQYF. The CDR3 DNA sequence: TGTGCCAGTAGTATAGCGTCCGGGACTGAGGGGGAGACCCAGTACTTC.

This chain joins TRBV7-6 and TRBJ1-1; D is possibly TRBD1 (5 bases). The CDR3 is made up of 14 amino acids. Germline CDR1 is SGHVS and CDR2 is FNYEAQ. V lost 6 bases to trimming and J lost 6 bases, with 17 bases between them. The CDR3 bases are TGTGCCAGCAGTCGGATGGGGGTCATTCCTGAAGCTTTCTTT. Its translation is CASSRMGVIPEAFF.

The rearrangement joins TRBV2 to TRBJ2-1; D uncertain. The germline gives CDR1 SNHLY, CDR2 FYNNEI. Deletions cut 3 bases from V and 2 bases from J, with 11 bases between. The CDR3 spans 15 residues. CDR3 nucleotide sequence: TGTGCCAGCAGTGACTCGGGCGGTGCCTACAATGAGCAGTTCTTC. This translates into CASSDSGGAYNEQFF. The full variable domain, in which reference TRBV2 and TRBJ2-1 provide the parts outside the CDR3, is EPEVTQTPSHQVTQMGQEVILRCVPISNHLYFYWYRQILGQKVEFLVSFYNNEISEKSEIFDDQFSVERPDGSNFTLKIRSTKLEDSAMYFCASSDSGGAYNEQFFGPGTRLTVL.

This chain joins TRBV19 and TRBJ1-3; the match to TRBD1 covers 9 bases. Trimming cost V 10 bases and J 1 base; bases outside gene matches: 8. The CDR3 contains 15 residues. Germline V lookup: CDR1 LNHDA, CDR2 SQIVND (reference sequence). DNA for the CDR3: TGTGCCACCGCGGACAGGGGAAAGTCTGGAAACACCATATATTTT. Its protein is CATADRGKSGNTIYF.

This clonotype was picked up a small number of times. One junction end does not reproduce the germline sequence, and a read error may be involved. The CDR3 DNA follows: TGTGCCAGCAGCCCGAGCCGATCCCTAGCGGGAGAGTTCACATATACGCAGTATTTT. Translated: CASSPSRSLAGEFTYTQYF. This chain links TRBV7-9 with TRBJ2-3; 10 positions agree with TRBD2. The V gene's germline CDR1 is SEHNR and CDR2 FQNEAQ (reference sequence). The CDR3 has 19 amino acids.

The CDR3 sequence is CASSPPTGGNYGYTF. In nucleotides, the CDR3 is TGTGCCAGCAGTCCACCGACAGGGGGCAACTATGGCTACACCTTC. The rearrangement joins TRBV28 to TRBJ1-2; 10 nucleotides align to TRBD1. The CDR3 runs 15 residues. V dropped 5 bases and J dropped 2; count of bases not matched to a gene: 5. CDR1 and CDR2 from the germline V gene are MDHEN and SYDVKM.

In its sample, this clonotype was seen a few times. One junction end does not reproduce the germline sequence, and a read error may be involved. This chain connects TRBV7-7 to TRBJ2-3; D may be TRBD1 (5 bases). Germline V CDR1 and CDR2: SSHAT, FNYEAQ (reference sequence). CDR3 length: 14 amino acids. This CDR3 is CASRASISTDTQYF. The CDR3 DNA reads TGTGCTAGCAGGGCTTCCATTAGCACAGATACGCAGTATTTT.

The gene calls are TRBV7-9 and TRBJ2-2; D might be TRBD2 (5 bases). Trimming shortened V by 5 bases and J by 0 bases, and 16 bases separated the two germline ends. This CDR3 has 17 residues. Germline V gene data show CDR1 as SEHNR and CDR2 as FQNEAQ (reference sequence). As DNA, the CDR3 is TGTGCCAGCAGCCCCACGGATCCAGCGGCGAACACCGGGGAGCTGTTTTTT. It is translated as CASSPTDPAANTGELFF.

The chain recombines TRBV7-8 with TRBJ1-6; 8 nucleotides line up with TRBD1. The V gene's germline CDR1 is SGHVS and CDR2 FQNEAQ. Trimming removed 6 bases from V and 9 bases from J; junction bases left unmatched: 16. CDR3 length: 17 amino acids. The chain's CDR3 is CASSQPPGGDRSSPLHF. Written as DNA, the CDR3 is TGTGCCAGCAGTCAACCCCCCGGTGGGGACAGGAGTTCACCCCTCCACTTT.

This rearrangement joins TRBV28 to TRBJ1-1; 10 positions agree with TRBD1. Looked up from germline, CDR1 is MDHEN and CDR2 is SYDVKM. The CDR3 sequence is 15 residues long. Trimming removed 5 bases from V and 5 bases from J; junction bases left unmatched: 8. CDR3: CASSGTGTGATEAFF. DNA for the CDR3: TGTGCCAGCAGTGGAACCGGGACAGGGGCTACTGAAGCTTTCTTT.

This clonotype was counted only a few times. The rearrangement joins TRBV20-1 to TRBJ1-2; D is ambiguous. V was pared by 0 bases and J by 8 bases, with 13 bases between. This CDR3 comprises 13 residues. Germline V lookup: CDR1 DFQATT, CDR2 SNEGSKA (reference sequence). The CDR3 reads CSAREATSYGYTF. The CDR3 bases are TGCAGTGCTAGAGAAGCAACTAGTTACGGCTACACCTTC.

CDR3 region: CSAMVDPAQNIQYF. The DNA for the CDR3 is TGCAGTGCTATGGTGGACCCAGCGCAAAACATTCAGTACTTC. The rearrangement links TRBV20-1 to TRBJ2-4; D is ambiguous. Germline assignment: CDR1 DFQATT and CDR2 SNEGSKA (reference sequence). The CDR3 runs 14 residues. Trimming took 4 bases from V and 5 from J, leaving 15 bases between them.

This clonotype was detected only a few times. The chain recombines TRBV20-1 with TRBJ1-1; perhaps TRBD1 as D (5 bases). The CDR3 contains 15 residues. Germline assignment: CDR1 DFQATT and CDR2 SNEGSKA (reference sequence). V was cut by 2 bases and J by 1 base, with 14 bases left in between. The CDR3, as DNA: TGCAGTGCTAGAAACTGGGGCGGGCAGAACACTGAAGCTTTCTTT. Translation: CSARNWGGQNTEAFF.

The rearrangement links TRBV4-1 to TRBJ2-7; TRBD2 might be the D (6 bases). The length of the CDR3 is 15 residues. Germline-derived CDR1 and CDR2 are MGHRA and YSYEKL. V was trimmed by 1 base and J by 6 bases, leaving 16 bases between them. The CDR3 bases are TGCGCCAGCAGCCAAGTTCTCGGGAGTCCCTCCGAGCAGTACGTC. Encoded protein: CASSQVLGSPSEQYV.

This clonotype has at least ten counts. The chain employs TRBV7-2 and TRBJ1-2; 7 bases are a match to TRBD1. The germline gives CDR1 SGHTA, CDR2 FQGNSA. J was trimmed by 5 bases and V by 4 bases; bases with no gene match: 7. The CDR3 covers 14 residues. CDR3 nucleotides: TGTGCCAGCAGCTCACCGGGACAGACATATGGCTACACCTTC. Its protein is CASSSPGQTYGYTF.

This clonotype was observed at least ten times. This chain connects TRBV7-4 to TRBJ1-1, with TRBD1 identical over 8 bases. Trimming cost V 1 base and J 0 bases; bases outside gene matches: 4. This CDR3 has 16 residues. Germline V CDR1 and CDR2: SGHVT, SQSDAQ. The CDR3 here is CASSLVAGGLNTEAFF. The CDR3 DNA is TGTGCCAGCAGCTTAGTGGCAGGGGGCTTGAACACTGAAGCTTTCTTT.